Listed below are T cell receptor beta chains from one sample, sequenced in a study of Ad26.COV2.S vaccination and SARS-CoV-2 variants. Profiling relied on immunoSEQ multiplex PCR, and the TCRdb table lists in-frame clones only, not all of them. The table shows about 260,000 clones, with roughly 85% occurring only once. The sample in question was peripheral blood, obtained in a trial of Ad26.COV2.S vaccine versus placebo. These receptors all come from a person between 18 and 65 years old who received the Ad26.COV2.S COVID-19 vaccine or a placebo. The CDR3 runs from the conserved cysteine through the conserved F or W. A D gene is named only where the DNA matches it firmly. Size values are once, few and many counts, or a class for expanded clones, and some rows have none.

V	size	J	D	CDR3	DNA
TRBV5-4	.	TRBJ1-3	.	CASSLVGDSGNTIYF	TGTGCCAGCAGCTTGGTAGGGGACTCTGGAAACACCATATATTTT
TRBV29-1	.	TRBJ1-1	.	CSVYDGLNTEAFF	TGCAGCGTTTACGACGGCCTGAACACTGAAGCTTTCTTT
TRBV7-2	.	TRBJ2-1	TRBD1	CASSPTRQGAVNEQFF	TGTGCCAGCAGCCCAACGAGACAGGGGGCTGTCAATGAGCAGTTCTTC
TRBV2	once	TRBJ2-2	.	CASSLPPGELFF	TGTGCCAGCAGTTTACCCCCCGGGGAGCTGTTTTTT
TRBV19	.	TRBJ1-3	.	CASSYLTFSGNTIYF	TGTGCCAGTAGCTACCTCACATTCTCTGGAAACACCATATATTTT
TRBV19	once	TRBJ2-5	.	CASSPPTGTVYQETQYF	TGTGCCAGTAGTCCCCCTACCGGGACGGTTTACCAAGAGACCCAGTACTTC
TRBV20-1	.	TRBJ1-2	TRBD1	CSARTGAGYTF	TGCAGTGCTAGGACAGGGGCTGGCTACACCTTC
TRBV15	.	TRBJ1-5	.	CATSRGGGNQPQHF	TGTGCCACCAGCAGAGGGGGGGGTAATCAGCCCCAGCATTTT
TRBV5-4	.	TRBJ2-7	.	CASSPGGEQYF	TGTGCCAGCAGCCCGGGTGGTGAGCAGTACTTC
TRBV6-1	.	TRBJ2-7	TRBD1	CASSEAAGGPYEQYF	TGTGCCAGCAGTGAAGCGGCAGGGGGTCCCTACGAGCAGTACTTC
TRBV19	.	TRBJ1-1	.	CASGSQVRNTEAFF	TGTGCCAGTGGGTCACAGGTCCGGAACACTGAAGCTTTCTTT
TRBV6-6	.	TRBJ2-7	TRBD1	CASSYGQGRSYEQYF	TGTGCCAGCAGTTACGGACAGGGCCGCTCCTACGAGCAGTACTTC
TRBV3-1/TRBV3-2	.	TRBJ1-5	.	CASILPGEGSNQPQHF	TGTGCCAGCATCCTTCCGGGTGAAGGTAGCAATCAGCCCCAGCATTTT
TRBV6-2/TRBV6-3	.	TRBJ1-1	.	CASSYFSDLWTGRDTEAFF	TGTGCCAGCAGTTACTTCTCAGACCTCTGGACGGGTAGGGACACTGAAGCTTTCTTT
TRBV7-9	.	TRBJ1-2	TRBD1	CASSLVGTGGNGYTF	TGTGCCAGCAGCTTAGTAGGGACAGGAGGGAACGGCTACACCTTC
TRBV14	.	TRBJ1-3	.	CASSQDGLISGNTIYF	TGTGCCAGCAGCCAAGATGGGCTGATCTCTGGAAACACCATATATTTT
TRBV7-9	once	TRBJ2-1	.	CASSYLTYNEQFF	TGTGCCAGCAGCTACTTAACCTACAATGAGCAGTTCTTC
TRBV6-2/TRBV6-3	.	TRBJ1-2	.	CASSYSRSQIYGYTF	TGTGCCAGCAGTTACTCGAGAAGTCAGATCTATGGCTACACCTTC
TRBV3-1/TRBV3-2	.	TRBJ2-1	TRBD2	CASSQGLAGGSYNEQFF	TGTGCCAGCAGCCAAGGACTAGCGGGGGGGTCCTACAATGAGCAGTTCTTC
TRBV11-2	.	TRBJ2-3	.	CASSSITDTQYF	TGTGCCAGCAGTTCGATCACAGATACGCAGTATTTT
TRBV2	.	TRBJ2-5	.	CASSEVGPQETQYF	TGTGCCAGCAGTGAAGTAGGGCCGCAAGAGACCCAGTACTTC
TRBV7-3	.	TRBJ2-3	.	CASSFSGPSTDTQYF	TGTGCCAGCAGCTTTAGCGGTCCTAGCACAGATACGCAGTATTTT
TRBV9	.	TRBJ2-1	.	CASSTSLSNEQFF	TGTGCCAGCAGCACAAGTCTGTCAAATGAGCAGTTCTTC
TRBV19	.	TRBJ1-1	TRBD1	CASSRQGENTEAFF	TGTGCCAGTTCACGACAGGGCGAGAACACTGAAGCTTTCTTT
TRBV6-2/TRBV6-3	.	TRBJ1-1	.	CASSYRQGSLEAFF	TGTGCCAGCAGTTATCGGCAGGGAAGCCTTGAAGCTTTCTTT
TRBV7-2	.	TRBJ2-1	.	CASSLVWGGPNNEQFF	TGTGCCAGCAGCTTAGTTTGGGGGGGGCCGAACAATGAGCAGTTCTTC
TRBV27	.	TRBJ2-7	TRBD2	CASSSLLAGTYEQYF	TGTGCCAGCAGTTCCCTACTAGCGGGGACCTACGAGCAGTACTTC
TRBV7-3	.	TRBJ2-1	TRBD2	CASSLDGGRYNEQFF	TGTGCCAGCAGCTTAGATGGCGGGAGGTACAATGAGCAGTTCTTC
TRBV11-2	.	TRBJ1-2	TRBD1	CASSLGTGGALSYGYTF	TGTGCCAGCAGCCTGGGGACAGGGGGTGCCCTCTCCTATGGCTACACCTTC
TRBV5-1	.	TRBJ2-3	TRBD2	CASSLELAVNTDTQYF	TGCGCCAGCAGCTTGGAACTAGCGGTAAACACAGATACGCAGTATTTT
TRBV30	once	TRBJ1-1	.	CAWSYRVGSTEAFF	TGTGCCTGGAGTTACAGGGTGGGAAGTACTGAAGCTTTCTTT
TRBV11-3	.	TRBJ2-5	.	CASSLEKQETQYF	TGTGCCAGCAGCTTAGAAAAACAAGAGACCCAGTACTTC
TRBV11-2	.	TRBJ2-5	TRBD2	CASSSQAGGYGETQYF	TGTGCCAGCAGCTCCCAAGCGGGGGGCTACGGTGAGACCCAGTACTTC
TRBV4-1	.	TRBJ2-7	.	CASSPHPARGEQYF	TGCGCCAGCAGCCCTCACCCGGCCAGGGGCGAGCAGTACTTC
TRBV20-1	.	TRBJ1-4	.	CSAINTKKLFF	TGCAGTGCCATTAACACTAAAAAACTGTTTTTT